This T cell receptor (beta chain) is from a study of T cells after yellow fever vaccination. The table lists this clonotype with many counts. The antigen remains unidentified. TCRdb reanalysed the 5' RACE reads using MiXCR and keeps one entry per CDR3 protein. The table has tens of thousands of distinct CDR3 sequences, more than 5.5% seen once. General study results and limits: Only a minor proportion of clonotypes was detected across both CD4 and CD8 compartments.

This TCR derives from a man between 18 and 29 years old who received the YFV17D yellow fever vaccine. The specimen comprised CD8+ T cells sorted from PBMCs, sampled on the day of the first yellow fever vaccination.

CDR3 loop: CASSHGQLNQPQHF. The CDR3 region has the DNA TGTGCCAGCAGTCATGGACAGCTCAATCAGCCCCAGCATTTT. The rearrangement links TRBV6-6 to TRBJ1-5; D might be TRBD1 (6 bases). Germline CDR1 and CDR2: MNHNY and SVGAGI (reference sequence). The CDR3 is 14 residues long. V was clipped by 5 bases and J by 3 bases, with 11 bases between them.